This T cell receptor (beta chain) was observed in a study of breast tumors, draining lymph nodes, adjacent tissues listed by TCRdb under 2016. About the study as a whole: Breast cancer patients provided tumor, adjacent nontumor tissue and axillary lymph nodes, and the study compared the TCR beta repertoires across these three sources. The study was designed to assess the relationships and possible T-cell exchange between tumor, surrounding tissue and draining lymph node repertoires in human breast cancer. Points the paper makes about the study in general: The data were considered consistent with the idea that most tumor T cells come from the lymph node and then expand in tumor tissue. The study presented the conclusion that tumor T cells originate in lymph nodes as consistent with a hypothesis, not as something directly demonstrated. The similarity between tumor and nontumor tissue repertoires was significantly greater in luminal-like breast cancer than in basal-like breast cancer. T-cell repertoire diversity in tumors was found to be lower than in lymph nodes but higher than in nontumor tissue, and preferential V and J gene usage was observed.

Sequencing was performed on an Illumina HiSeq 2000. Multiplex PCR amplification was used to generate the TCR beta chain libraries. High-throughput sequencing was used to analyze the amplified TCR beta chain products. The public reads were reprocessed in TCRdb via fastp at Q25 and MiXCR, keeping in-frame beta chains. CDR3 protein sequences are deduplicated, and each keeps its most common genes and DNA. The sample table contains 65,000 to 80,000 distinct CDR3 sequences; only one count was recorded for approximately 19% of them. About 2.4% of the sample is in the top ten clones. The axillary draining lymph nodes of breast cancer patients were the source of the lymph node samples. This clonotype was recorded at least ten times. Its antigen remains unidentified. Base qualities were left out, and no much larger clone turns up one base away. Reading from cysteine to phenylalanine, the CDR3 counts 14 amino acids. The sequence is cut down to CDR3 DNA, 42 bases in frame from base 1. The germline V gene (reference sequence) provides CDR1 SEHNR and CDR2 FQNEAQ. The germline ends are 15 bases apart after V is trimmed by 5 bases and J by 5 bases.

The source of this sequence is a female donor with breast cancer. Some clones in this sample may be carry-over from other donors' samples. The chain employs TRBV7-9 and TRBJ2-5; the D gene cannot be resolved reliably. Sequencing used axillary lymph node tissue. The nucleotide sequence reads as follows: TGTGCCAGCAGCGCAGGATCCTCTGGGGAGACCCAGTACTTC. Its protein product is CASSAGSSGETQYF.